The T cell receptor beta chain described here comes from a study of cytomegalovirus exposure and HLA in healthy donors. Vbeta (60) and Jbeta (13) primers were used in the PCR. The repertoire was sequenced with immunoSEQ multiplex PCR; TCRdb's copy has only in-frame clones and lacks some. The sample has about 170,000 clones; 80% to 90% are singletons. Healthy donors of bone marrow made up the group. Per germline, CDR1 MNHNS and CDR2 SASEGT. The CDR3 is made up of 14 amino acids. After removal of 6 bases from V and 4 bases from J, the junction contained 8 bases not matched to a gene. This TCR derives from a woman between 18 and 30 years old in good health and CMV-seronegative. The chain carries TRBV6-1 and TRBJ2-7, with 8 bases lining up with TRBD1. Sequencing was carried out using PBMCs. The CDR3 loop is CASRGQDFMYEQYF. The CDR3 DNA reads TGTGCCAGCAGGGGACAGGACTTCATGTACGAGCAGTACTTC.